This T cell receptor beta chain was retrieved from a study of spatial heterogeneity in lung cancer. Judged by abundance, this clonotype is medium-sized. This CDR3 region has 12 residues. Deletions cut 4 bases from V and 5 bases from J, with 6 bases between. The V gene's germline CDR1 is SGHNT and CDR2 YENEEA. TCRdb ran MiXCR on the 5' RACE reads and lists one entry per CDR3 protein. This sample has approximately 2,100 distinct CDR3 sequences, with about 9% found just once. Described time point: sample taken at primary tumor resection. No cell sorting; template was whole RNA from tumor, lung tissue or PBMC.

This chain joins TRBV11-3 and TRBJ2-1, with no clear D. Here the sequenced sample was normal lung tissue next to the tumor, taken at surgery. This clonotype originated in a female donor with early-stage non-small cell lung cancer. The CDR3 DNA follows: TGTGCCAGCAGCTCGACACACAATGAGCAGTTCTTC. Translation: CASSSTHNEQFF.